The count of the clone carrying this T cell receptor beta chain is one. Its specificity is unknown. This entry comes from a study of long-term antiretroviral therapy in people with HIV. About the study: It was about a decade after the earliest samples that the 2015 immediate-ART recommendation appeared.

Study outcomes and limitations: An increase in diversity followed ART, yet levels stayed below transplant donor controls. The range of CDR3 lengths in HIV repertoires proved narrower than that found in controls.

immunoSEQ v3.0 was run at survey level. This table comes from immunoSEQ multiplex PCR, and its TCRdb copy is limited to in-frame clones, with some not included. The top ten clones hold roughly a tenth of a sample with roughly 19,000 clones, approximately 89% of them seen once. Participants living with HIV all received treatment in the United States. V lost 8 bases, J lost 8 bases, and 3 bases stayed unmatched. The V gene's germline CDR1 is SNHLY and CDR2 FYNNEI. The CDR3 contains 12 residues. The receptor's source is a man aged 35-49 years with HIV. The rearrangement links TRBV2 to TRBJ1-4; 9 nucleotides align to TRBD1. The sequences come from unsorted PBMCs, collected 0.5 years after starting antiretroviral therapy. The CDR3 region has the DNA TGTGCCAGCGGACAGGGGAGGGAAAAACTGTTTTTT. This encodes CASGQGREKLFF.